This paragraph covers one T cell receptor (beta chain) sequence. Per the authors' pipeline: Amplification of reference gene primers provided the estimated nucleated cell counts. This table comes from immunoSEQ multiplex PCR, and its TCRdb copy is limited to in-frame clones, with some not included. Clone size and the V and J calls come from that table; the DNA yielded D and trimming. The sample holds 150,000 to 200,000 clones, over 75% seen once. With 0 bases removed from V and 11 bases from J, the gap between germline ends came to 10 bases. Germline CDR1 is GTSNPN and CDR2 is SVGIG (reference sequence). The CDR3 is 12 amino acids. The data were obtained in a study of blood T cell repertoires in COVID-19.

The TCR comes from a man aged 40-55 years with active or convalescent COVID-19. The material sequenced was peripheral blood. The V gene is TRBV30, the J gene TRBJ1-4; D is unclear. The CDR3 spells CAWSVNPGKLFF. CDR3 in DNA: TGTGCCTGGAGTGTAAATCCGGGGAAACTGTTTTTT.